This T cell receptor beta chain was obtained from a study of cytomegalovirus exposure and HLA in healthy donors (dated by TCRdb to about 2017). Context from the whole study: According to an earlier analysis of 450 to 650 of the donors, about 179 million T cells yielded some 110 million unique TCR beta sequences and more than 250 Gb of sequence data. To predict cytomegalovirus infection status, the study brought together high-throughput TCR immunosequencing, statistical association of individual TCRs with disease status, and machine learning. The study profiled the T cell repertoires of more than 500 subjects by immunosequencing and related them to cytomegalovirus serostatus. In the later analysis, no new phenotypic data were used to find candidate immune exposures; instead, reliance was placed on TCR beta sequences and their occurrence across donors. A later genetic analysis took genome-wide SNP genotypes for about three fifths of the 666 donors and used that subset as a discovery cohort. Every repertoire in the discovery cohort had been generated on one and the same sequencing platform. HLA typing covered class I and class II loci at four-digit resolution. Roughly five DR-DQ haplotypes were treated as single units for association and clustering because of strong linkage in the cohort. An earlier analysis of fewer than 750 of the donors used high-throughput TCR beta sequencing to judge whether each TCR beta V gene segment behaved as functional or pseudogenic. Across about 370 genotyped donors of the cohort, an average of roughly 200,000 unique TCR beta nucleotide sequences per donor were sequenced, and 15% to 20% of those sequences were non-productive. The number of donors typed differed by locus, with about 629-630 for A, B, C, DRB1 and DQB1, roughly 520 for DQA1, some 570 for DPA1, and some 470 for DPB1. To study patterns of TCR occurrence, a later analysis re-analyzed previously published TCR beta repertoires from 700 or so donors and added high-resolution HLA genotyping. An early release that covered some 640 HLA-typed donors contained approximately 300 gigabases of sequencing data and around 85 million unique TCR sequences. Donor age, sex, ethnicity and CMV serostatus were compiled together with the repertoire data. The genetic ancestry cluster associated with self-reported Caucasian donors included 81% of the roughly 380 genotyped donors. The study was designed to test whether signatures of past pathogen exposure could be identified by cataloging public T cell receptors. Along with the 666-subject first cohort, a separate validation cohort of some 130 different subjects was used.

The cohort comprised around 700 healthy bone marrow donors. At the time of sampling, all cohort members were nominally healthy, though unrecorded immune exposures were likely present. The donor tested CMV seropositive and was one of the 289 seropositive cohort members. Every donor gave a peripheral blood sample, and the peripheral blood mononuclear cells from that sample were used for TCR beta sequencing. Genomic DNA extraction from the blood cell samples was performed with the Qiagen DNeasy Blood Extraction Kit. The library was produced with the immunoSEQ multiplex PCR assay. For the multiplex PCR, a mixture combining 60 forward primers for TCR Vbeta segments and 13 reverse primers for TCR Jbeta segments was used. The CDR3 region of rearranged TCR beta genes was amplified from genomic DNA with a multiplex PCR assay. The amplified TCR beta libraries were sequenced on the Illumina HiSeq System as 87-base-pair reads. Per the source publication's procedure: Across the 670 or so repertoires, a later analysis counted approximately 83 million unique TCR beta chains, 9.5 million to 13 million of which were shared by at least two donors. Raw reads were error-corrected and collapsed into unique sequences by a nearest-neighbor algorithm in which closely related sequences were merged to remove PCR and sequencing errors. To assign V, D and J gene segments, CDR3 sequences were aligned to IMGT reference sequences. For a sequence to be retained, a match of at least six nucleotides was required to both a V gene segment and a J gene segment. Rearrangements were classified as productive when the CDR3 lacked stop codons and remained in frame with V and J, and all other rearrangements were classified as non-productive. Following IMGT convention, CDR3 was defined as the stretch from the second conserved V-encoded cysteine up to the conserved J-encoded phenylalanine. The earlier analysis of some 600 of the donors excluded sequences that lacked an unambiguous match to a single V gene segment. An earlier analysis of several hundred of the donors called V segments functional above 56.7% productive rearrangements and segregating when the between-donor standard deviation exceeded 5%. To diagnose cytomegalovirus status from the catalog of TCR beta chain sequences, a statistical classification framework was built. A later analysis assigned V and J genes by comparing TCR nucleotide sequences with IMGT/GENE-DB human TR gene sequences. The TCRdist pipeline was used in a later analysis to assign CDR3 sequences and most-parsimonious VDJ recombination scenarios. In a later analysis, each TCR beta chain was defined by its CDR3 amino acid sequence together with its V-gene family, and reads without a unique V-gene family were excluded. To address suspected cross-contamination and a sequencing artifact, a later analysis removed approximately 600 highly shared, low-generation-probability nucleotide sequences. A later analysis calculated a clonal expansion index for each public chain from normalized within-repertoire ranks of inferred template counts. A later analysis computed generation probabilities with a VDJ recombination model fitted to out-of-frame rearrangements, and checked the results against IGoR. A later analysis scored TCR-TCR, TCR-HLA and TCR-CMV co-occurrence with hypergeometric tests, applying a repertoire-size bias correction to TCR pairs. In a later analysis, false discovery rates were estimated by permuting HLA or CMV assignments 20 times. A later analysis grouped co-occurring TCRs with DBSCAN, adding TCRdist sequence similarity when clustering within HLA-allele-positive subsets. Co-occurrence clustering excluded repertoires with fewer than 30,000 or more than 120,000 public chains, plus five with anomalous nucleotide sharing. TCRdb carries this immuneACCESS record with in-frame sequences only. Its versions omit some clonotypes, under half of them owing to an unresolved V gene in the studies checked, with the rest unexplained. The V and J calls and the clone size are those of that table, but D and trimming were determined from the DNA. The sample table holds some 33,000 clones, of which less than 70% were seen once. The ten largest clones represent 20% to 25% of the sample.

General conclusions and limits of the study: In the study, around 160 TCR beta chains were listed as associated with cytomegalovirus. In a later analysis, the rate of TCR association differed among HLA loci, with DRB1 alleles having the most associated TCRs and HLA-C alleles having the fewest. In both the original and validation cohorts, the classifier was reported to diagnose cytomegalovirus status with high specificity and sensitivity. A further reported finding was that TCR beta sequences accurately predicted the HLA-A and HLA-B alleles for most subjects in the first cohort. Some IMGT-functional V segments, including TRBV6-2 and TRBV6-3, could not be distinguished by the 87-base-pair reads and were therefore excluded. According to the authors, the approach could potentially be generalized to other disease states and immunological phenotypes. The earlier analysis of around 600 of the donors excluded some 16 rarely observed V segments, including chromosome 9 orphons, because counts were too low. For the cohort, immune exposure information was limited to CMV serostatus. According to a later genetic analysis, donors in an Asian-associated ancestry cluster had fewer N-insertions in productive TCRs than the approximately 630-donor mean. The presence/absence analyses assumed that sequencing depth was roughly uniform across donors, and that assumption may not be true. In a later analysis, HLA-associated TCR beta chains were found to be more clonally expanded and to have lower generation probabilities than equally common non-associated chains. In an earlier analysis of some 540 of the donors, most TCR beta V segments appeared in productive rearrangements about 87% or about 30% of the time, broadly matching IMGT annotations. When HLA alleles, especially DR and DQ, strongly co-occurred, attributing TCR associations to individual alleles was difficult. In a later genetic analysis, a missense DCLRE1C variant was associated with V-gene and J-gene trimming of TCR beta chains, and the association was replicated in an independent cohort. Most TCR sequences were observed very rarely across donors, whereas some public TCRs were present in many individuals. In vitro tests confirmed that a few of the cytomegalovirus-associated TCR beta chains recognize cytomegalovirus antigens. Specific HLA alleles were associated with about 17,000 TCR beta sequences at a false discovery rate of 0.05 in a later analysis. A cluster of highly shared sequence variants was judged likely to represent a technical artifact of the sequencing pipeline. Because HLA typing was missing for some donors at each locus, association tests included only the typed subset. According to a later analysis, most CMV-associated TCR beta chains appeared to be HLA-restricted, and the HLA associations seemed to be driven largely by CMV exposure. In this cohort, only TCR beta chains were sequenced, and detectable features were limited by the absence of alpha or paired-chain data. Correlated functional status among segregating V segments might reflect linkage disequilibrium, but an unknown experimental factor could not be ruled out. According to a later analysis, parvovirus B19, influenza, CMV and Epstein-Barr virus appeared linked to several top co-occurrence clusters.

A word on this clone: Its antigen is still unknown. Qualities for individual bases were not recorded, and no much larger clone is one base off.

The germline V gene encodes CDR1 KGHSH and CDR2 LQKENI. V drops 5 bases and J drops 3 bases, leaving 13 bases in between. There are 15 amino acids in the CDR3, from cysteine to phenylalanine inclusive. This entry keeps only the CDR3 DNA: 45 bases, framed from base 1. The chain was built from TRBV18 and TRBJ2-2, with TRBD1 perhaps the D gene, on 5 matching bases. Input material: PBMCs. The receptor was isolated from a man between 45 and 60 years old in good health and CMV-seropositive. The DNA sequence is TGTGCCAGCTCAACCCAGGGTGGCTACACCGGGGAGCTGTTTTTT. Translation gives CASSTQGGYTGELFF.